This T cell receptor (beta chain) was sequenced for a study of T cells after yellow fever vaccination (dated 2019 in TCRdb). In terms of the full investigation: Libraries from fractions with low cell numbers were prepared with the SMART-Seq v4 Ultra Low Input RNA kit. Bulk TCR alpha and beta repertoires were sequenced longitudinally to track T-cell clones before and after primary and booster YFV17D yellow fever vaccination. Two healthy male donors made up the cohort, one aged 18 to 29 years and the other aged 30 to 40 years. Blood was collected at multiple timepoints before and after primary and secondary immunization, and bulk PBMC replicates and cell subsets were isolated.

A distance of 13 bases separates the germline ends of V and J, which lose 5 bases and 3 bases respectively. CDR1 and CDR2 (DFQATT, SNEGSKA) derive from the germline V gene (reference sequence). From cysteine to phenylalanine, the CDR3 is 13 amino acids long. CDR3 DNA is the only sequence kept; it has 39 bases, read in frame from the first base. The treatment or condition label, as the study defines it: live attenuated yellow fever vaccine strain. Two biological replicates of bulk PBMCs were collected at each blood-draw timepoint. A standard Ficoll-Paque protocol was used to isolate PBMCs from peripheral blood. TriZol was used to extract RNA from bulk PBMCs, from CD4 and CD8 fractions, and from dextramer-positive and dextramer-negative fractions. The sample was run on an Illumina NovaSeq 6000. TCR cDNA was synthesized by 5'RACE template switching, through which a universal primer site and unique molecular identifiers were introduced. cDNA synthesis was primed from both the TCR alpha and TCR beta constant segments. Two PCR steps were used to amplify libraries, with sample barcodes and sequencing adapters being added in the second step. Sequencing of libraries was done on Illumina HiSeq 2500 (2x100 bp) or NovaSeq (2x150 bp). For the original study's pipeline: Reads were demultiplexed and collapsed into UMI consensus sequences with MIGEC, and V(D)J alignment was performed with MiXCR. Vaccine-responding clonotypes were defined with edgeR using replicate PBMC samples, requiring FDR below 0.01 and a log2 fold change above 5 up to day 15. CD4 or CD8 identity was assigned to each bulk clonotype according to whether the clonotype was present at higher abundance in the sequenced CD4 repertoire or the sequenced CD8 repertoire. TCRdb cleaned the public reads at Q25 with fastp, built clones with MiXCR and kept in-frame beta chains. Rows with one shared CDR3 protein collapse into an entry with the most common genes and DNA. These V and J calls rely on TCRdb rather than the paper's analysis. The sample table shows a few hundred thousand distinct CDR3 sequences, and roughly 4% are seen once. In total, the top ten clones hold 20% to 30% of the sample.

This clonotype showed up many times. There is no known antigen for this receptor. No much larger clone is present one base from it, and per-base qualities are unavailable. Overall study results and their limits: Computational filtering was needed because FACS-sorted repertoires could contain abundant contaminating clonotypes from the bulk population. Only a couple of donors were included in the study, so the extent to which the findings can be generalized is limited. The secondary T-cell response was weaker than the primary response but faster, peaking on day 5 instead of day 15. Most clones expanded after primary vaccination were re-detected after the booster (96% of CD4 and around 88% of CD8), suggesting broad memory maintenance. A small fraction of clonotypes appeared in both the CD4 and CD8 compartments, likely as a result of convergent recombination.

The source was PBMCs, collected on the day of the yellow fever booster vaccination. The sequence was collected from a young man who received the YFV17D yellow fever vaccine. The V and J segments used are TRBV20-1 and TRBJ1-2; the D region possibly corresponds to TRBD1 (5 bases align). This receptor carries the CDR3 CSADEGRDYGYTF. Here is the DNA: TGCAGTGCTGATGAGGGGCGCGACTATGGCTACACCTTC.